Below, one T cell receptor beta chain is given with its context. The V end was cut by 1 base, the J end by 7 bases, with 14 bases between. Per germline, CDR1 MNHNS and CDR2 SASEGT. The CDR3 length is 16 residues. Original handling: Estimates of nucleated cell counts were drawn from the amplification of reference gene primers. Here immunoSEQ multiplex PCR was the method, and the copy in TCRdb shows in-frame clones only, minus some. For V, J and clone size, that table is used; D and trimming come from the DNA. The sample holds some 300,000 clones, 89% seen once. The data originate from a study of blood T cell repertoires in COVID-19. All enrollees were roughly 18 to 90 years old and from about 25 US areas. Membership in each cohort depended on participant-reported clinical history. Recovery among Cohort 3 donors was established by two negative PCRs, clearance, or symptom resolution.

The chain recombines TRBV6-1 with TRBJ1-6; possibly TRBD1 for D (6 bases). The sequenced sample was PBMCs or T cells enriched from blood (not recorded which). The TCR was taken from a young woman who had recovered from COVID-19. The CDR3 DNA reads TGTGCCAGCAGTGAAGTCGCAGGGCAGGGGAATTCACCCCTCCACTTT. Protein: CASSEVAGQGNSPLHF.